This T cell receptor (beta chain) appears in the sequencing data of a study of regulatory T cells in long-lasting Graves disease. This clonotype was detected a few times. Its antigen remains unidentified. Study-wide results and caveats: Thyroid tissue went unexamined; only peripheral blood was analyzed.

The sample's time point: newly diagnosed GD, antithyroid drugs for less than 3 months. The TCR library was made from RNA that had been extracted from PBMCs in TRIzol. CDR3 regions were amplified by Arm-PCR using iRepertoire HTBI primers to build TCR beta libraries. TCRdb itself ran the multiplex PCR reads through MiXCR, one entry per CDR3 protein. Among about 560,000 distinct CDR3 sequences listed, about 15% were seen once. The V end lost 4 bases, the J end lost 1 base, and 14 bases lay between the germline ends. The CDR3 has 16 amino acids. A further study also used this sample, focusing on T cells in Graves' hyperthyroidism and ophthalmopathy. From that study: The hyperthyroidism patients had all been newly diagnosed, and their disease duration was under 2 months. Their ages ranged from 18 to 65 years.

The specimen comprised peripheral blood mononuclear cells (PBMCs), sampled at new diagnosis, from a patient treated with antithyroid drugs. This receptor was obtained from a man aged 18 to 30 with Graves disease. V usage is TRBV12-3 or TRBV12-4 and J usage is TRBJ2-4; TRBD1 might be the D (5 bases). In DNA form, the CDR3 reads TGTGCCAGCAGTTCTAGGGGTTCGTGGGCCAAAAACATTCAGTACTTC. The encoded protein is CASSSRGSWAKNIQYF.